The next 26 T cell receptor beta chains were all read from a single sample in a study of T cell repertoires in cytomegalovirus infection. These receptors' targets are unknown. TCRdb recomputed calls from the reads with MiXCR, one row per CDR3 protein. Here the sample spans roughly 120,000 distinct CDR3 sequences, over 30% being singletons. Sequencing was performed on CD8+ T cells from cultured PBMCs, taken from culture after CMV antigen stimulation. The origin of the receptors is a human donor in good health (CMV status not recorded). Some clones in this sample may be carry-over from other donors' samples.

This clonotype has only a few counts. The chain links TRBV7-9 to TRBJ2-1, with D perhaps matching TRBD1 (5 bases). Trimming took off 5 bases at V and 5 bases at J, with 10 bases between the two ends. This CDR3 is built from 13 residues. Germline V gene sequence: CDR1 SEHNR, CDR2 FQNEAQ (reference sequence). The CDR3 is CASSHPRDNEQFF. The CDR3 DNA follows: TGTGCCAGCAGCCATCCCAGGGACAATGAGCAGTTCTTC.

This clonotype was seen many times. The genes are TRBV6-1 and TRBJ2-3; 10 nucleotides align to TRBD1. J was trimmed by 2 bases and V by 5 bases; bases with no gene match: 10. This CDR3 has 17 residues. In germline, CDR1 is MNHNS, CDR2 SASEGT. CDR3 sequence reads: CASSNPLDRGHTDTQYF. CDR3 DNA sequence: TGTGCCAGCAGTAACCCCCTCGACAGGGGGCACACAGATACGCAGTATTTT.

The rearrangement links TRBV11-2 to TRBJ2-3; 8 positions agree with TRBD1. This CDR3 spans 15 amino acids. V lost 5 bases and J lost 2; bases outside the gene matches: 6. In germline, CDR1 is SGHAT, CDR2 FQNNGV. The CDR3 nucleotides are TGTGCCAGCAGCACAGGACAGGGCTACACAGATACGCAGTATTTT. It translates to CASSTGQGYTDTQYF.

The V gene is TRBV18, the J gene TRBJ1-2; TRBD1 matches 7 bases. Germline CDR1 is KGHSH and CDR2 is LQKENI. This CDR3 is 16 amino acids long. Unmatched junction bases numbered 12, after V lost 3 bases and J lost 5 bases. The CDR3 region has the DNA TGTGCCAGCTCACCCCTCACAGGGGCCCAGTTATATGGCTACACCTTC. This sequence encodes CASSPLTGAQLYGYTF.

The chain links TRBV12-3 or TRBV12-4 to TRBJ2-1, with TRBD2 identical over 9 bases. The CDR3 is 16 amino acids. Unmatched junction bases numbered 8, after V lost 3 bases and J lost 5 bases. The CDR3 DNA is TGTGCCAGCAGTTTTGAGGGTAGCGGGGGTAACAATGAGCAGTTCTTC. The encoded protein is CASSFEGSGGNNEQFF.

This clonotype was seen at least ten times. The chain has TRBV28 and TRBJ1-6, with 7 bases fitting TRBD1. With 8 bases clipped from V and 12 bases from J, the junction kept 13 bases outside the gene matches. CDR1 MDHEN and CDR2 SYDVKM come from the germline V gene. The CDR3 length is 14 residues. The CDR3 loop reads CASRLGGYGGPLHF. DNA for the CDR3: TGTGCCAGCCGACTAGGGGGCTACGGAGGACCCCTCCACTTT. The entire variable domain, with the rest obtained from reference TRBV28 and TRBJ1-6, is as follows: DVKVTQSSRYLVKRTGEKVFLECVQDMDHENMFWYRQDPGLGLRLIYFSYDVKMKEKGDIPEGYSVSREKKERFSLILESASTNQTSMYLCASRLGGYGGPLHFGNGTRLTVT.

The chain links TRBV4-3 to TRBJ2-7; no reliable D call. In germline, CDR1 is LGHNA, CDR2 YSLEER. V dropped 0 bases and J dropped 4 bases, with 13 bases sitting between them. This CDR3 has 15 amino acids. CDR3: CASSQERGVIYEQYF. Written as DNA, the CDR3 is TGCGCCAGCAGCCAAGAACGTGGGGTGATATACGAGCAGTACTTC.

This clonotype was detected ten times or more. The CDR3, as DNA: TGTGCCAGCAGTTCCCCCCGGAGCGGGGGGTCCACTAGCACAGATACGCAGTATTTT. As protein: CASSSPRSGGSTSTDTQYF. The chain couples TRBV7-2 to TRBJ2-3, with TRBD2 identical over 9 bases. The CDR3 contains 19 residues. J lost 0 bases, V lost 6 bases, and 16 bases had no gene match. Per germline, CDR1 SGHTA and CDR2 FQGNSA.

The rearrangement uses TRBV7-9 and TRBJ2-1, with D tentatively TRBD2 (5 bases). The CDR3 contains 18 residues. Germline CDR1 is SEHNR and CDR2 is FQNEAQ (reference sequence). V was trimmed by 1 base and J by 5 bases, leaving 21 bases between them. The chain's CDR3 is CASSLGIIGRKWDNEQFF. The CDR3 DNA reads TGTGCCAGCAGCTTAGGGATCATAGGGAGAAAGTGGGACAATGAGCAGTTCTTC.

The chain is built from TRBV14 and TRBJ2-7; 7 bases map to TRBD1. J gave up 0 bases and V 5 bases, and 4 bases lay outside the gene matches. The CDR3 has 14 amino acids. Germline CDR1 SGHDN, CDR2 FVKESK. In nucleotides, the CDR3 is TGTGCCAGCAGCATTTGGGACAGCTCCTACGAGCAGTACTTC. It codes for CASSIWDSSYEQYF.

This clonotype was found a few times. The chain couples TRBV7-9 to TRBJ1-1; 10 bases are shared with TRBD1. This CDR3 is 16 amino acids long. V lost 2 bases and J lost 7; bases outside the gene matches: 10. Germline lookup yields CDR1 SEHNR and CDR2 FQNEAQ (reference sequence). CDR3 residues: CASSLRVGTGDLEAFF. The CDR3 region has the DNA TGTGCCAGCAGCTTAAGGGTAGGGACAGGGGATCTTGAAGCTTTCTTT.

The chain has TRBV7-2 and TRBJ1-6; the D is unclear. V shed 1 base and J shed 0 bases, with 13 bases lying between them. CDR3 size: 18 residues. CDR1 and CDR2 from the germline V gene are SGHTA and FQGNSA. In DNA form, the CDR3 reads TGTGCCAGCAGCTTAGTGGCCAGCCAGAGCTCCTATAATTCACCCCTCCACTTT. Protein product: CASSLVASQSSYNSPLHF.

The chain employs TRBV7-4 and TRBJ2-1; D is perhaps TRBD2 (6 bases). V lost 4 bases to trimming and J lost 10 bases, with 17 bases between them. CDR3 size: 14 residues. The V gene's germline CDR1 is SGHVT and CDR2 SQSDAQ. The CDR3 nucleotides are TGTGCCAGCAGCTCCGGGGGAAGAGAAGGCGAGCAGTTCTTC. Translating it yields CASSSGGREGEQFF.

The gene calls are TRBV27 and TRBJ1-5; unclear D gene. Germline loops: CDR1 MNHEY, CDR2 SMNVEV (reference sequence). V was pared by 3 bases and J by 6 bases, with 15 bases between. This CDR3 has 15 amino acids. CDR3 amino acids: CASSFSTSRAQPQHF. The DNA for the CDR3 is TGTGCCAGCAGTTTCTCCACGTCAAGGGCTCAGCCCCAGCATTTT.

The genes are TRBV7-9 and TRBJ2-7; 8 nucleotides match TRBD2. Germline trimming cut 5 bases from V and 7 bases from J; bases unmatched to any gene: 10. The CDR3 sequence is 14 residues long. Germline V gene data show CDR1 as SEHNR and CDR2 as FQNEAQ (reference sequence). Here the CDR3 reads CASSKVGGGTEQYF. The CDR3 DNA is TGTGCCAGCAGCAAAGTCGGCGGGGGGACAGAGCAGTACTTC.

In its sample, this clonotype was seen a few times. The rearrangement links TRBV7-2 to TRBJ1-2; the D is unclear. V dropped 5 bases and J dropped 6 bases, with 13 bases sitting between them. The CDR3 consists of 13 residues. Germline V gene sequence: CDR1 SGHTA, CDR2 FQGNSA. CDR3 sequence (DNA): TGTGCCAGCAGCCCAATCGCACGAGATGGCTACACCTTC. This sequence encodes CASSPIARDGYTF.

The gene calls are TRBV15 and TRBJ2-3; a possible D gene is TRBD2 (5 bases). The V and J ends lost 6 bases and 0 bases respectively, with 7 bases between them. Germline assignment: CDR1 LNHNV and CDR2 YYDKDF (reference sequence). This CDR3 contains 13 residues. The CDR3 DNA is TGTGCCACCAGGGGAGATAGCACAGATACGCAGTATTTT. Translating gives CATRGDSTDTQYF.

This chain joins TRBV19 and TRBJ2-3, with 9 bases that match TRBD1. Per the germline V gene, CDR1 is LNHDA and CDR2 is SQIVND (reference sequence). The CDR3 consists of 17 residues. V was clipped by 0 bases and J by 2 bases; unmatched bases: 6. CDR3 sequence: CASSIDHGTGLTDTQYF. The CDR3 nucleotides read TGTGCCAGTAGTATAGATCATGGGACAGGGCTCACAGATACGCAGTATTTT.

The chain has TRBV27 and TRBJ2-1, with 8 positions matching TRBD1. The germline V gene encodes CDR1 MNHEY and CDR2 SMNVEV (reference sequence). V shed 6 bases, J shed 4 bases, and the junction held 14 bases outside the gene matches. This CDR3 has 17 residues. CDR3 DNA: TGTGCCAGCAGCTTGGCAGGGGGCCCCTCCTCATACAATGAGCAGTTCTTC. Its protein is CASSLAGGPSSYNEQFF.

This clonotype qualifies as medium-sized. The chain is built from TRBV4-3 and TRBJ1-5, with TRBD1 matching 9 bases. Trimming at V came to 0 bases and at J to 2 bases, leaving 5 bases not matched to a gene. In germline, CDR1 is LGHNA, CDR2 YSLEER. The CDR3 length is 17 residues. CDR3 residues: CASSQDSTGGRNQPQHF. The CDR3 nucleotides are TGCGCCAGCAGCCAAGATAGTACAGGGGGCCGCAATCAGCCCCAGCATTTT.

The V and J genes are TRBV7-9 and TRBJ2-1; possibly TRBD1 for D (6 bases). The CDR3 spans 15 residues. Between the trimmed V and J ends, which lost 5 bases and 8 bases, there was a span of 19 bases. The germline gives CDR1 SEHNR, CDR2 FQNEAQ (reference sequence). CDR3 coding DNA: TGTGCCAGCAGCCCAAGACAGGACTTATTCGATGAGCAGTTCTTC. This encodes CASSPRQDLFDEQFF.

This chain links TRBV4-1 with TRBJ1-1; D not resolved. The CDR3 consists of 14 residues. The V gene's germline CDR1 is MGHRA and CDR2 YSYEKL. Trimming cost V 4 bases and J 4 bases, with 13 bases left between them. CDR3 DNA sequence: TGCGCCAGCAGCCCAGGTCAGCGGGGCACTGAAGCTTTCTTT. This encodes CASSPGQRGTEAFF.

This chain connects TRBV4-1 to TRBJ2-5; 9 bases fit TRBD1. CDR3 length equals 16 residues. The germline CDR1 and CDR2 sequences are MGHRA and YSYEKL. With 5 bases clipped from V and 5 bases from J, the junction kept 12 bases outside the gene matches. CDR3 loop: CASSFRSDRGHETQYF. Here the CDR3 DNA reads TGCGCCAGCAGCTTCAGATCGGACAGGGGTCATGAGACCCAGTACTTC.

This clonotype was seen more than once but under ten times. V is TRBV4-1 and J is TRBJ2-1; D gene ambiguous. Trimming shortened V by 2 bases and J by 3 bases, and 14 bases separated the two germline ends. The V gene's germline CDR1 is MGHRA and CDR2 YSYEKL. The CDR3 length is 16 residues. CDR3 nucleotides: TGCGCCAGCAGCCAACCCGGTGTGGTCTTCTACAATGAGCAGTTCTTC. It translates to CASSQPGVVFYNEQFF.

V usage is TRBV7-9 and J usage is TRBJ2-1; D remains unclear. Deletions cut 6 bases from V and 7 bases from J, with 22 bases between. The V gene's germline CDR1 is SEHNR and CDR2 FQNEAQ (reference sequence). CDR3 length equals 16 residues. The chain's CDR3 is CASSHSVPVMGNEQFF. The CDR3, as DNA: TGTGCCAGCAGTCACAGTGTCCCAGTGATGGGTAATGAGCAGTTCTTC.

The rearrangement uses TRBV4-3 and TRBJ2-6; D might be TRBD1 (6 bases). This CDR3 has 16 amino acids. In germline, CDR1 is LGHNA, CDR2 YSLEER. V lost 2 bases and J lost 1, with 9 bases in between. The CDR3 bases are TGCGCCAGCAGCCAACGAACAGGGTCTGGGGCCAACGTCCTGACTTTC. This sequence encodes CASSQRTGSGANVLTF.